This note documents a single TCR beta chain sequence. Its antigen is unknown. The sample is drawn from a study of shared clonotypes between healthy human individuals. Turning to the study itself: Those who served as donors were two women and three men between the ages of 18 and 49. Each donor had three CD4 naive, three CD4 memory, two CD8 naive and one CD8 memory plate.

The protocol was immunoSEQ multiplex PCR, while the TCRdb copy is restricted to in-frame clones and leaves out a portion. The sample gives hundreds of thousands of clones, under 80% of which show up once; under 2% is in the top ten. The CDR3 is 14 amino acids. V was shortened by 1 base and J by 10 bases, with 16 bases between the two germline ends. Germline V CDR1 and CDR2: MGHRA, YSYEKL. General study findings and limits: Genetic and exposure-history diversity was limited by the few donors. Larger estimated richness was generally seen in naive subsets than in memory subsets.

Sample: memory CD4+ T cells sorted from blood. The sample's subset: CD45RA-negative fraction. This TCR derives from a woman aged 25-40 years in good health. This chain connects TRBV4-1 to TRBJ1-1, with no clear D. This CDR3 reads CASSQGDRAKAAFF. The CDR3 region has the DNA TGCGCCAGCAGCCAAGGGGATCGGGCAAAGGCAGCTTTCTTT.